The present entry profiles one TCR beta chain with its context. This sample was taken from a study of Graves' ophthalmopathy and Graves' hyperthyroidism. Study details: Before any treatment was given, at initial diagnosis, peripheral blood was collected.

V trimming: 2 bases; J trimming: 1 base; junction bases outside the gene matches: 15. The CDR3 loop spans 19 amino acids. Germline-derived CDR1 and CDR2 are DFQATT and SNEGSKA (reference sequence). The authors amplified TCR beta CDR3 regions from RNA transcripts. Second-round multiplex PCR came after a first-round RT-PCR that employed HTBI primers. TCRdb re-called the multiplex PCR reads through MiXCR, storing one row per CDR3 protein. Found here are almost 750,000 distinct CDR3 sequences, 35% to 50% of them singletons; the top ten hold approximately 43%. Ophthalmopathy was moderately-to-severely active, CAS at least 3, NOSPECS at least 4, lasting under 3 months. None of the included patients had other autoimmune diseases, uncontrolled infections, pregnancy or lactation, as these led to exclusion.

The sample comprised peripheral blood. The J gene is TRBJ2-7, the V gene TRBV20-1; 12 bases are a match to TRBD1. This receptor was taken from an adult man with Graves' ophthalmopathy. For the CDR3, the DNA is TGCAGTGCTAGATCCCCCGGGACAGGGGGCTCTACACGGTCCTACGAGCAGTACTTC. Protein: CSARSPGTGGSTRSYEQYF.